The 21 T cell receptor beta chains below come from one sample, sequenced in a study of patients and donors after allogeneic stem cell transplantation. TCRdb ran MiXCR on the RT-PCR reads and lists one entry per CDR3 protein. Of 390,000 or so distinct CDR3 sequences listed, roughly 16% were seen once; the top ten hold 6% to 8%. Material for sequencing was blood, either unsorted or a sorted T cell fraction (not recorded which). These receptors all stem from a human donor who was either an allogeneic HSCT recipient or a stem cell or donor lymphocyte infusion donor (not recorded which). It is not recorded whose cells these are; they may come from a transplant donor.

In this sample, this clonotype turned up many times. The gene calls are TRBV28 and TRBJ2-7; 7 bases line up with TRBD1. The junction had 2 bases not matched to a gene; V was cut back by 3 bases and J by 0 bases. Germline loops: CDR1 MDHEN, CDR2 SYDVKM. The length of the CDR3 is 14 residues. CDR3 sequence reads: CASSLTGRSYEQYF. DNA of the CDR3: TGTGCCAGCAGTTTGACAGGGCGCTCCTACGAGCAGTACTTC.

This clonotype was detected a few times. The chain combines TRBV3-1 with TRBJ2-3, with a possible D match to TRBD2 (5 bases). The CDR3 runs to 17 residues. Germline-derived CDR1 and CDR2 are LGHDT and YNNKEL (reference sequence). The V and J ends lost 0 bases and 4 bases respectively, with 17 bases between them. Here the CDR3 reads CASSQEGSLVLADTQYF. The CDR3 DNA reads TGTGCCAGCAGCCAAGAAGGGAGCCTAGTTCTCGCAGATACGCAGTATTTT.

This clonotype was counted ten times or more. The V gene is TRBV4-1, the J gene TRBJ2-5; D unresolved. V was clipped by 0 bases and J by 5 bases, with 10 bases between them. The CDR3 has 14 amino acids. Germline V lookup: CDR1 MGHRA, CDR2 YSYEKL. The chain's CDR3 is CASSQDGIRETQYF. The DNA of the CDR3 is TGCGCCAGCAGCCAAGATGGCATCCGGGAGACCCAGTACTTC.

The chain links TRBV30 to TRBJ1-2; D gene ambiguous. The CDR3 sequence is 11 residues long. The V gene's germline CDR1 is GTSNPN and CDR2 SVGIG (reference sequence). The V and J ends lost 3 bases and 5 bases respectively, with 7 bases between them. CDR3 DNA: TGTGCCTGGAGCTCCACTTATGGCTACACCTTC. It yields the protein CAWSSTYGYTF. Variable domain in full (rest from reference TRBV30 and TRBJ1-2): SQTIHQWPATLVQPVGSPLSLECTVEGTSNPNLYWYRQAAGRGLQLLFYSVGIGQISSEVPQNLSASRPQDRQFILSSKKLLLSDSGFYLCAWSSTYGYTFGSGTRLTVV.

This chain joins TRBV19 and TRBJ1-1; the D gene is possibly TRBD1 (6 bases). The V gene's germline CDR1 is LNHDA and CDR2 SQIVND (reference sequence). This CDR3 has 14 residues. Between the trimmed V and J ends, which lost 6 bases and 0 bases, there was a span of 11 bases. The CDR3 DNA reads as TGTGCCAGTAGGAAGACAGGCTTGAACACTGAAGCTTTCTTT. Residues: CASRKTGLNTEAFF. Full variable domain (remainder filled in from reference TRBV19 and TRBJ1-1): DGGITQSPKYLFRKEGQNVTLSCEQNLNHDAMYWYRQDPGQGLRLIYYSQIVNDFQKGDIAEGYSVSREKKESFPLTVTSAQKNPTAFYLCASRKTGLNTEAFFGQGTRLTVV.

This clonotype was detected only a few times. The chain joins TRBV20-1 to TRBJ2-6; D remains unclear. V lost 4 bases and J lost 0, with 10 bases in between. The CDR3 loop spans 15 amino acids. CDR1 is DFQATT and CDR2 is SNEGSKA in the germline V gene (reference sequence). The CDR3 DNA is TGCAGTGCTACGACGGCGGCCTCTGGGGCCAACGTCCTGACTTTC. Its protein is CSATTAASGANVLTF.

The rearrangement joins TRBV27 to TRBJ1-2; TRBD1 might be the D (6 bases). V lost 0 bases and J lost 5, with 16 bases in between. This CDR3 is built from 16 residues. Germline loops: CDR1 MNHEY, CDR2 SMNVEV (reference sequence). The CDR3 protein is CASSLSRSRGGYGYTF. As DNA, the CDR3 is TGTGCCAGCAGTTTATCCCGAAGCAGGGGAGGGTATGGCTACACCTTC.

In its sample, this clonotype was seen a few times. The chain has TRBV29-1 and TRBJ2-7; 8 bases map to TRBD1. This CDR3 contains 13 residues. V shed 0 bases, J shed 5 bases, and the junction held 3 bases outside the gene matches. CDR1 is SQVTM and CDR2 is ANQGSEA in the germline V gene. CDR3 DNA sequence: TGCAGCGTTGAAGATGACAGGGGCCACGAGCAGTACTTC. Residues: CSVEDDRGHEQYF.

J is TRBJ1-1 and V is TRBV18, with 7 bases lining up with TRBD1. This CDR3 contains 14 residues. The V gene end was trimmed by 3 bases and the J gene end by 4 bases; junction bases not matched to a gene: 5. CDR1 and CDR2 (germline): KGHSH, LQKENI. CDR3 DNA sequence: TGTGCCAGCTCACCGGACAGGTCGGGCACTGAAGCTTTCTTT. It yields the protein CASSPDRSGTEAFF. Complete variable domain (other parts from reference TRBV18 and TRBJ1-1): NAGVMQNPRHLVRRRGQEARLRCSPMKGHSHVYWYRQLPEEGLKFMVYLQKENIIDESGMPKERFSAEFPKEGPSILRIQQVVRGDSAAYFCASSPDRSGTEAFFGQGTRLTVV.

This chain connects TRBV5-1 to TRBJ1-3; D ambiguous. The length of the CDR3 is 16 residues. Trimming removed 0 bases from V and 2 bases from J, with 12 bases in between. Germline V gene sequence: CDR1 SGHRS, CDR2 YFSETQ. The CDR3 region is CASSLVLPGTGNTIYF. The DNA of the CDR3 is TGCGCCAGCAGCTTGGTTCTGCCTGGGACTGGAAACACCATATATTTT. The variable domain in full, completed from reference TRBV5-1 and TRBJ1-3, reads KAGVTQTPRYLIKTRGQQVTLSCSPISGHRSVSWYQQTPGQGLQFLFEYFSETQRNKGNFPGRFSGRQFSNSRSEMNVSTLELGDSALYLCASSLVLPGTGNTIYFGEGSWLTVV.

This clonotype was observed a few times. V usage is TRBV20-1 and J usage is TRBJ2-3, with 8 bases fitting TRBD2. The germline CDR1 and CDR2 sequences are DFQATT and SNEGSKA (reference sequence). J lost 6 bases, V lost 3 bases, and 8 bases had no gene match. This CDR3 spans 14 amino acids. CDR3 bases: TGCAGTGCTAGGGGGACTAGAGGATCGGATACGCAGTATTTT. Amino acids: CSARGTRGSDTQYF.

This chain links TRBV20-1 with TRBJ1-1, with TRBD1 matching over 7 bases. Germline V gives CDR1 DFQATT, CDR2 SNEGSKA (reference sequence). This CDR3 region has 15 residues. With V trimmed by 4 bases and J by 1 base, 9 bases remained unmatched. The CDR3 loop is CSATDRRGKNTEAFF. CDR3 nucleotide sequence: TGCAGTGCTACGGACAGGAGGGGGAAGAACACTGAAGCTTTCTTT.

This clonotype was seen only a few times. V usage is TRBV10-3 and J usage is TRBJ2-1; TRBD2 agrees at 10 bases. CDR3 length equals 18 residues. Germline V gene data show CDR1 as ENHRY and CDR2 as SYGVKD. The trim removed 4 bases at V and 5 bases at J, leaving 14 bases unmatched. CDR3 nucleotides: TGTGCCATCAGTGTTGGGCAGGGAGGACTAGCGGACAACAATGAGCAGTTCTTC. It specifies CAISVGQGGLADNNEQFF.

J is TRBJ2-7 and V is TRBV15; 8 nucleotides match TRBD2. There are 16 residues in the CDR3. V lost 0 bases to trimming and J lost 2 bases; unmatched junction nucleotides: 6. Germline loops: CDR1 LNHNV, CDR2 YYDKDF (reference sequence). CDR3 region: CATSRDRERGTYEQYF. For the CDR3, the DNA is TGTGCCACCAGCAGAGATAGGGAGCGGGGGACCTACGAGCAGTACTTC. Full variable domain (missing parts from reference TRBV15 and TRBJ2-7): DAMVIQNPRYQVTQFGKPVTLSCSQTLNHNVMYWYQQKSSQAPKLLFHYYDKDFNNEADTPDNFQSRRPNTSFCFLDIRSPGLGDTAMYLCATSRDRERGTYEQYFGPGTRLTVT.

This clonotype showed up just a few times. The rearrangement joins TRBV11-2 to TRBJ1-1, with D possibly being TRBD1 (5 bases). Trimming took off 3 bases at V and 3 bases at J, with 17 bases between the two ends. Germline V gene sequence: CDR1 SGHAT, CDR2 FQNNGV. The CDR3 length is 16 residues. The CDR3, as DNA: TGTGCCAGCAGCTTTGGCAGGGTGAAGCTCCACACTGAAGCTTTCTTT. This encodes CASSFGRVKLHTEAFF.

This chain connects TRBV27 to TRBJ2-1; 11 bases fit TRBD2. Germline CDR1 and CDR2: MNHEY and SMNVEV (reference sequence). J lost 7 bases, V lost 3 bases, and 5 bases had no gene match. The CDR3 sequence is 15 residues long. CDR3 residues: CASSFSGGARNEQFF. CDR3 bases: TGTGCCAGCAGTTTTAGCGGGGGGGCTAGGAATGAGCAGTTCTTC.

The J gene is TRBJ1-5, the V gene TRBV4-1, with D perhaps TRBD1 (5 bases). From germline, CDR1 is MGHRA and CDR2 YSYEKL. V dropped 0 bases and J dropped 1 base, with 13 bases sitting between them. This CDR3 spans 17 amino acids. The CDR3 is CASSQDFGGISNQPQHF. DNA for the CDR3: TGCGCCAGCAGCCAAGATTTTGGGGGGATAAGCAATCAGCCCCAGCATTTT.

This sequence joins TRBV9 and TRBJ2-2; 12 bases are a match to TRBD2. This CDR3 region has 19 residues. Germline V gives CDR1 SGDLS, CDR2 YYNGEE. V lost 4 bases, J lost 0 bases, and 10 bases stayed unmatched. CDR3 coding DNA: TGTGCCAGCAGCAAAGATCCTAGCGGGGGGGCCGCGAACACCGGGGAGCTGTTTTTT. Residues: CASSKDPSGGAANTGELFF.

This clonotype has only a few counts. This chain joins TRBV18 and TRBJ2-5; 8 bases fit TRBD2. This CDR3 spans 15 amino acids. The germline V gene has CDR1 KGHSH and CDR2 LQKENI. Trimming at V came to 3 bases and at J to 4 bases, leaving 7 bases not matched to a gene. The CDR3, as DNA: TGTGCCAGCTCACCGGGAGCGGGAGTGAGAGAGACCCAGTACTTC. Its translation: CASSPGAGVRETQYF.

This clonotype was recorded a few times. The chain links TRBV7-9 to TRBJ2-2, with 9 nucleotides matching TRBD2. Germline trimming cut 5 bases from V and 6 bases from J; bases unmatched to any gene: 13. Germline CDR1 is SEHNR and CDR2 is FQNEAQ (reference sequence). This CDR3 has 17 amino acids. CDR3 in amino acids: CASSPRSRTSVAGELFF. The CDR3 DNA is TGTGCCAGCAGCCCCCGGTCCCGGACTAGCGTCGCCGGGGAGCTGTTTTTT.

This clonotype has more than one count but fewer than ten. The rearrangement uses TRBV12-5 and TRBJ1-1; D call uncertain. The V gene lost 5 bases and the J gene lost 2 bases, with 9 bases spanning the gap. The CDR3 contains 13 residues. Germline V lookup: CDR1 LGHNT, CDR2 FRNRAP. CDR3 amino acids: CASGLTANTEAFF. Written as DNA, the CDR3 is TGTGCTAGTGGTCTCACGGCTAACACTGAAGCTTTCTTT.